The 15 T cell receptor beta chains listed next were all sequenced from one sample in a study of T cell repertoires in cytomegalovirus infection. TCRdb reprocessed the reads with MiXCR, giving one entry per CDR3 protein. Of some 500,000 distinct CDR3 sequences listed, more than 30% are singletons. The antigens of these receptors remain unknown. The material sequenced was cultured PBMCs, taken from culture after CMV antigen stimulation. These receptor sequences come from a human donor in good health (CMV status not recorded). Some clones in this sample may be carry-over from other donors' samples.

This clonotype showed up just a few times. The chain is built from TRBV7-3 and TRBJ2-1; 14 bases line up with TRBD2. The CDR3 sequence is 15 residues long. Germline assignment: CDR1 SGHTA and CDR2 FQGTGA. V was pared by 4 bases and J by 10 bases, with 6 bases of the junction left unmatched. In DNA, the CDR3 is TGTGCCAGCAGCTGGGGACTAGCGGGAGCGGAAGAGCAGTTCTTC. Translated: CASSWGLAGAEEQFF. The full variable domain, with the rest looked up from reference TRBV7-3 and TRBJ2-1, is GAGVSQTPSNKVTEKGKYVELRCDPISGHTALYWYRQSLGQGPEFLIYFQGTGAADDSGLPNDRFFAVRPEGSVSTLKIQRTERGDSAVYLCASSWGLAGAEEQFFGPGTRLTVL.

The chain recombines TRBV4-3 with TRBJ2-7; D is undetermined. V was pared by 0 bases and J by 12 bases, with 15 bases between. This CDR3 comprises 13 residues. From germline, CDR1 is LGHNA and CDR2 YSLEER. The CDR3 nucleotides are TGCGCCAGCAGCCAAGACACCTTAGGTCGACGGTACTTC. Its translation is CASSQDTLGRRYF.

This clonotype appeared a few times. The chain has TRBV7-8 and TRBJ2-2, with TRBD2 matching 10 bases. The germline V gene encodes CDR1 SGHVS and CDR2 FQNEAQ. Trimming at V came to 2 bases and at J to 7 bases, leaving 4 bases not matched to a gene. CDR3 length: 15 amino acids. The CDR3 reads CASSLLVAGGGELFF. DNA for the CDR3: TGTGCCAGCAGCTTACTAGTAGCGGGAGGCGGGGAGCTGTTTTTT.

This clonotype has a handful of counts. V usage is TRBV7-9 and J usage is TRBJ1-1, with a tentative D call TRBD1 (6 bases). V shed 5 bases and J shed 7 bases, with 17 bases lying between them. Germline V gives CDR1 SEHNR, CDR2 FQNEAQ (reference sequence). This CDR3 is built from 14 residues. The CDR3 region has the DNA TGTGCCAGCAGCCACGGGGCGGGCAGGGGTGAAGCTTTCTTT. It codes for CASSHGAGRGEAFF.

The V call is TRBV6-5, the J call TRBJ2-1; D perhaps matches TRBD2 (6 bases). V gave up 0 bases and J gave up 9 bases, with 12 bases separating them. Germline V gene data show CDR1 as MNHEY and CDR2 as SVGAGI. This CDR3 is built from 14 residues. The CDR3 sequence is CASSYSSGGSEQFF. CDR3 in DNA: TGTGCCAGCAGTTACTCGTCCGGAGGGAGTGAGCAGTTCTTC.

The chain has TRBV6-1 and TRBJ2-1; TRBD1 might be the D (5 bases). CDR1 and CDR2 from the germline V gene are MNHNS and SASEGT. This CDR3 is 13 amino acids long. With 7 bases removed from V and 1 base from J, the gap between germline ends came to 8 bases. CDR3 loop: CASKRQSYNEQFF. The CDR3 DNA reads TGTGCCAGCAAGAGACAGTCCTACAATGAGCAGTTCTTC.

The V and J genes are TRBV7-8 and TRBJ2-7, with D possibly TRBD2 on 5 matching bases. V shed 2 bases and J shed 3 bases, with 14 bases lying between them. In germline, CDR1 is SGHVS, CDR2 FQNEAQ. The CDR3 is made up of 15 amino acids. CDR3 sequence: CASSLLGGADYEQYV. The CDR3 DNA reads TGTGCCAGCAGCTTACTGGGCGGAGCGGACTACGAGCAGTACGTC.

The chain has TRBV7-9 and TRBJ2-3, with D maybe TRBD2 (6 bases). The ends were cut back, 3 bases at V and 7 bases at J, with 14 bases in the middle. The CDR3 contains 14 residues. The germline V gene has CDR1 SEHNR and CDR2 FQNEAQ (reference sequence). CDR3 protein: CASSFSGGAYTQYF. In nucleotides, the CDR3 is TGTGCCAGCAGCTTTTCCGGGGGAGCTTATACGCAGTATTTT.

This chain connects TRBV5-6 to TRBJ1-1; D is ambiguous. The CDR3 consists of 15 residues. Trimming cost V 2 bases and J 1 base, with 12 bases left between them. The V gene's germline CDR1 is SGHDT and CDR2 YYEEEE. The CDR3 DNA reads TGTGCCAGCAGCTTAATCGGCAGGACGAACACTGAAGCTTTCTTT. This translates into CASSLIGRTNTEAFF. Full variable domain (rest looked up from reference TRBV5-6 and TRBJ1-1): DAGVTQSPTHLIKTRGQQVTLRCSPKSGHDTVSWYQQALGQGPQFIFQYYEEEERQRGNFPDRFSGHQFPNYSSELNVNALLLGDSALYLCASSLIGRTNTEAFFGQGTRLTVV.

In DNA form, the CDR3 reads TGTGCCAGCAGTTCGTGGACGGATTGGAGGCAGCCCCAGCATTTT. This gives the protein CASSSWTDWRQPQHF. The chain uses TRBV6-2 or TRBV6-3 and TRBJ1-5; unclear D gene. The CDR3 totals 15 residues. CDR1 is MNHEY and CDR2 is SVGEGT in the germline V gene. Trimming pared 4 bases from V and 7 bases from J, leaving 17 bases between.

V usage is TRBV4-3 and J usage is TRBJ2-7, with D possibly being TRBD1 or TRBD2 (6 bases each). V shed 1 base and J shed 2 bases, with 15 bases lying between them. In germline, CDR1 is LGHNA, CDR2 YSLEER. The CDR3 is made up of 16 amino acids. CDR3 nucleotide sequence: TGCGCCAGCAGCCAAGTTCGGGGGCCACCGACCTACGAGCAGTACGTC. Translation gives CASSQVRGPPTYEQYV.

The chain joins TRBV18 to TRBJ1-4; D remains unclear. CDR1 and CDR2 from the germline V gene are KGHSH and LQKENI. The CDR3 totals 16 residues. V gave up 2 bases and J gave up 0 bases, with 10 bases separating them. The CDR3 loop reads CASSPTNVATNEKLFF. The CDR3 bases are TGTGCCAGCTCACCAACAAACGTAGCAACTAATGAAAAACTGTTTTTT.

J is TRBJ2-1 and V is TRBV28, with TRBD2 as a possible D gene (6 bases). Germline lookup yields CDR1 MDHEN and CDR2 SYDVKM. The length of the CDR3 is 15 residues. Trimming took 2 bases from V and 6 from J, leaving 14 bases between them. The CDR3 nucleotides are TGTGCCAGCAGTTTAGAGGGACTCTCAGGCAATGAGCAGTTCTTC. It translates to CASSLEGLSGNEQFF.

The chain uses TRBV2 and TRBJ2-3, with D possibly being TRBD2 (5 bases). The germline gives CDR1 SNHLY, CDR2 FYNNEI. The V gene lost 2 bases and the J gene lost 14 bases, with 17 bases spanning the gap. CDR3 length: 13 residues. The CDR3 is CASSERGAEAGYF. In DNA, the CDR3 is TGTGCCAGCAGTGAACGGGGTGCCGAGGCGGGGTATTTT.

This chain connects TRBV6-5 to TRBJ1-3; D is perhaps TRBD1 (5 bases). From germline, CDR1 is MNHEY and CDR2 SVGAGI. Trimming removed 0 bases from V and 0 bases from J, with 9 bases in between. This CDR3 region has 16 residues. The CDR3 DNA reads as TGTGCCAGCAGTTACTCAATAAGGGGCTCTGGAAACACCATATATTTT. Its protein product is CASSYSIRGSGNTIYF.